This TCR beta chain was captured in a study of cytomegalovirus exposure and HLA in healthy donors. Germline V gene lookup returns CDR1 LNHDA and CDR2 SQIVND (reference sequence). V shed 3 bases, J shed 4 bases, and the junction held 6 bases outside the gene matches. CDR3 size: 15 residues. In regard to this clone: Its antigen is unknown.

In the PCR, 60 Vbeta and 13 Jbeta primers were used. Per the authors' pipeline: In a later analysis, some 10 million of tens of millions of unique beta chains occurred in at least two donors. This table comes from immunoSEQ multiplex PCR, and its TCRdb copy is limited to in-frame clones, with some not included. That table supplies the V and J calls and clone size; D and trimming were determined from the DNA. The repertoire holds about 120,000 clones, with around 66% as singletons. Findings and caveats of the study: According to a later analysis, donors in an Asian-associated ancestry cluster reportedly had fewer N-insertions than the approximately 670-donor mean. In the analysis, some V segments, TRBV6-2 and TRBV6-3 included, were excluded as indistinguishable. Only CMV serostatus was available as immune exposure information.

This TCR was recovered from a man between 18 and 29 years old in good health and CMV-seropositive. Sequenced input: PBMCs. The rearrangement links TRBV19 to TRBJ1-2; the match to TRBD1 covers 9 bases. For the CDR3, the DNA is TGTGCCAGTAGTATCCGGACAGGGGCGGTCTATGGCTACACCTTC. It specifies CASSIRTGAVYGYTF.